The 25 T cell receptor beta chains given below trace back to one sample, sequenced in a study. MiXCR, run by TCRdb on the RT-PCR reads, gives a single entry per CDR3 protein. The data hold about 680,000 distinct CDR3 sequences, with approximately 15% observed a single time. Specimen: memory CD4+ T cells from blood. The receptors here all came from a female donor in good health, serving as a healthy control.

Only a few counts were recorded for this clonotype. The CDR3 DNA follows: TGTGCCATCAGTGGGGACACCTACAATGAGCAGTTCTTC. Its translation: CAISGDTYNEQFF. The V call is TRBV10-3, the J call TRBJ2-1, with D possibly being TRBD1 (6 bases). Trimming left V 4 bases short and J 2 bases short, with 6 bases between. The CDR3 contains 13 residues. Germline V gene lookup returns CDR1 ENHRY and CDR2 SYGVKD.

This chain links TRBV20-1 with TRBJ1-1; TRBD1 is a possible D gene (6 bases). The V end lost 5 bases, the J end lost 1 base, and 11 bases lay between the germline ends. Germline values: CDR1 DFQATT, CDR2 SNEGSKA (reference sequence). This CDR3 has 13 residues. Here the CDR3 reads CSAQGWGNTEAFF. The CDR3, as DNA: TGCAGTGCTCAGGGGTGGGGGAACACTGAAGCTTTCTTT.

This sequence joins TRBV15 and TRBJ1-2, with TRBD1 as a possible D gene (6 bases). This CDR3 is 17 amino acids long. The V gene lost 0 bases and the J gene lost 5 bases, with 19 bases spanning the gap. The germline gives CDR1 LNHNV, CDR2 YYDKDF (reference sequence). CDR3 protein: CATSRDGGGLSEYGYTF. CDR3 sequence (DNA): TGTGCCACCAGCAGAGATGGGGGCGGACTTTCTGAGTATGGCTACACCTTC. Using reference TRBV15 and TRBJ1-2 for the parts outside the CDR3, the full variable domain is DAMVIQNPRYQVTQFGKPVTLSCSQTLNHNVMYWYQQKSSQAPKLLFHYYDKDFNNEADTPDNFQSRRPNTSFCFLDIRSPGLGDTAMYLCATSRDGGGLSEYGYTFGSGTRLTVV.

A few counts support this clonotype. This sequence joins TRBV20-1 and TRBJ2-7; D gene unclear. Trimming left V 6 bases short and J 0 bases short, with 12 bases between. There are 13 residues in the CDR3. Germline V gives CDR1 DFQATT, CDR2 SNEGSKA (reference sequence). CDR3 amino acids: CSAPLGSSYEQYF. CDR3 nucleotides: TGCAGTGCCCCTTTGGGCTCCTCCTACGAGCAGTACTTC.

The chain is built from TRBV29-1 and TRBJ1-3, with a possible D match to TRBD1 (5 bases). The length of the CDR3 is 14 residues. V lost 4 bases and J 3 bases, leaving 13 bases between the germline ends. Germline loops: CDR1 SQVTM, CDR2 ANQGSEA. CDR3 DNA: TGCAGCGTTGTTATTCAGGGTAGTGGAAACACCATATATTTT. It is translated as CSVVIQGSGNTIYF.

This clonotype has a count of ten or more. This chain uses TRBV7-6 with TRBJ2-1; TRBD2 matches at 10 bases. Germline CDR1 and CDR2: SGHVS and FNYEAQ. CDR3 size: 16 residues. The junction had 7 bases not matched to a gene; V was cut back by 4 bases and J by 4 bases. The CDR3 loop is CASSSVAGGLYNEQFF. In DNA form, the CDR3 reads TGTGCCAGCAGCTCAGTAGCGGGGGGCCTTTACAATGAGCAGTTCTTC. Full variable domain (missing parts from reference TRBV7-6 and TRBJ2-1): GAGVSQSPRYKVTKRGQDVALRCDPISGHVSLYWYRQALGQGPEFLTYFNYEAQQDKSGLPNDRFSAERPEGSISTLTIQRTEQRDSAMYRCASSSVAGGLYNEQFFGPGTRLTVL.

This clonotype was found a few times. The genes are TRBV6-5 and TRBJ2-2, with TRBD2 identical over 10 bases. The CDR3 extends over 19 amino acids. Germline V gives CDR1 MNHEY, CDR2 SVGAGI. V shed 0 bases, J shed 3 bases, and the junction held 10 bases outside the gene matches. CDR3 sequence reads: CASSYSLPSGGGYTGELFF. The DNA of the CDR3 is TGTGCCAGCAGTTACTCGTTGCCTAGCGGGGGAGGGTACACCGGGGAGCTGTTTTTT.

This clonotype appeared a few times. The chain couples TRBV20-1 to TRBJ2-7, with TRBD2 as a possible D gene (6 bases). Trimming cost V 4 bases and J 3 bases, with 13 bases left between them. Per germline, CDR1 DFQATT and CDR2 SNEGSKA (reference sequence). CDR3 length: 13 residues. The CDR3 nucleotides read TGCAGTGCTACCGGGAGTGGAGTCTACGAGCAGTACTTC. It encodes CSATGSGVYEQYF.

The rearrangement joins TRBV7-2 to TRBJ2-7; D is perhaps TRBD1 (5 bases). CDR3 length: 14 residues. V lost 1 base, J lost 1 base, and 8 bases lay in between. From germline, CDR1 is SGHTA and CDR2 FQGNSA. The CDR3 nucleotides are TGTGCCAGCAGCTTAGACAGGAGATCCTACGAGCAGTACTTC. Its protein is CASSLDRRSYEQYF. The full variable domain, completed using reference TRBV7-2 and TRBJ2-7, is GAGVSQSPSNKVTEKGKDVELRCDPISGHTALYWYRQSLGQGLEFLIYFQGNSAPDKSGLPSDRFSAERTGGSVSTLTIQRTQQEDSAVYLCASSLDRRSYEQYFGPGTRLTVT.

This clonotype showed up just a few times. Here the CDR3 DNA reads TGTGCCAGCAGTTTAGGCAGGATGGGCGGGGAGCTGTTTTTT. Translation: CASSLGRMGGELFF. The rearrangement joins TRBV28 to TRBJ2-2; no clear D. The V end was cut by 2 bases, the J end by 7 bases, with 11 bases between. CDR3 length: 14 amino acids. The V gene's germline CDR1 is MDHEN and CDR2 SYDVKM.

Many counts were recorded for this clonotype. The J gene is TRBJ2-1, the V gene TRBV12-3 or TRBV12-4, with D tentatively TRBD2 (6 bases). The CDR3 has 14 residues. Trimming cost V 4 bases and J 6 bases, with 13 bases left between them. In DNA, the CDR3 is TGTGCCAGCAGTTGGGTCGAGGGAGGCAATGAGCAGTTCTTC. This gives the protein CASSWVEGGNEQFF.

This clonotype was detected only a few times. This chain uses TRBV6-2 or TRBV6-3 with TRBJ2-1; the match to TRBD2 covers 8 bases. Trimming cost V 1 base and J 9 bases; bases outside gene matches: 8. Germline V gives CDR1 MNHEY, CDR2 SVGEGT. CDR3 length: 15 amino acids. CDR3 protein: CASSYCTGGPCEQFF. The CDR3, as DNA: TGTGCCAGCAGTTACTGTACGGGAGGGCCATGTGAGCAGTTCTTC.

The V gene is TRBV4-2, the J gene TRBJ2-1; D might be TRBD2 (6 bases). Germline V gene lookup returns CDR1 LGHNA and CDR2 YNFKEQ. V lost 0 bases, J lost 2 bases, and 11 bases lay in between. The CDR3 length is 16 residues. Here the CDR3 reads CASSQEERVTYNEQFF. CDR3 DNA sequence: TGTGCCAGCAGCCAAGAGGAGCGGGTGACCTACAATGAGCAGTTCTTC.

This clonotype was recorded at least ten times. The V gene is TRBV20-1, the J gene TRBJ2-1, with 9 bases matching TRBD2. Germline V gives CDR1 DFQATT, CDR2 SNEGSKA (reference sequence). J gave up 6 bases and V 7 bases, and 7 bases lay outside the gene matches. The CDR3 contains 13 residues. The CDR3, as DNA: TGCAGTGTAAGCGGGAGGAATGGCAATGAGCAGTTCTTC. Amino acids: CSVSGRNGNEQFF.

The chain recombines TRBV19 with TRBJ1-2; D unclear. Looked up from germline, CDR1 is LNHDA and CDR2 is SQIVND (reference sequence). The CDR3 extends over 9 amino acids. Trimming stripped 9 bases from V and 8 bases from J, with 7 bases between. Here the CDR3 reads CARRRGYTF. CDR3 nucleotide sequence: TGTGCCAGACGTCGGGGCTACACCTTC.

Ten or more counts support this clonotype. The gene calls are TRBV20-1 and TRBJ2-7; 8 bases fit TRBD2. The CDR3 runs to 12 residues. V was pared by 6 bases and J by 2 bases, with 3 bases of the junction left unmatched. CDR1 and CDR2 from the germline V gene are DFQATT and SNEGSKA (reference sequence). CDR3 in amino acids: CSARGRTYEQYF. CDR3 coding DNA: TGCAGTGCCCGCGGGAGGACCTACGAGCAGTACTTC.

This clonotype has more than one count but fewer than ten. The chain carries TRBV6-2 or TRBV6-3 and TRBJ2-7; no definite D call. CDR1 and CDR2 (germline): MNHEY, SVGEGT. V lost 7 bases and J 2 bases, leaving 24 bases between the germline ends. The CDR3 consists of 17 residues. CDR3 in amino acids: CASTSPGGGPVAYEQYF. The CDR3 DNA reads as TGTGCCAGCACTTCCCCTGGCGGTGGGCCAGTAGCCTACGAGCAGTACTTC.

In its sample, this clonotype was seen many times. The J gene is TRBJ2-7, the V gene TRBV7-9; 7 bases match TRBD2. V lost 2 bases and J lost 3; bases outside the gene matches: 1. This CDR3 comprises 13 residues. Looked up from germline, CDR1 is SEHNR and CDR2 is FQNEAQ (reference sequence). The CDR3 region has the DNA TGTGCCAGCAGCTTAACTAGCGACTACGAGCAGTACTTC. Its translation: CASSLTSDYEQYF.

This clonotype has ten or more counts. The chain combines TRBV5-6 with TRBJ1-1; D is ambiguous. The CDR3 runs to 14 residues. The germline CDR1 and CDR2 sequences are SGHDT and YYEEEE. Deletions cut 4 bases from V and 8 bases from J, with 18 bases between. CDR3 region: CASSPLSGFPEAFF. CDR3 bases: TGTGCCAGCAGCCCGTTGTCGGGGTTTCCCGAAGCTTTCTTT.

The sample holds many counts of this clonotype. The chain recombines TRBV4-1 with TRBJ1-5; D not certain. Germline assignment: CDR1 MGHRA and CDR2 YSYEKL. Trimming left V 0 bases short and J 5 bases short, with 5 bases between. The CDR3 has 13 residues. This CDR3 reads CASSQERDQPQHF. CDR3 sequence (DNA): TGCGCCAGCAGCCAAGAGCGTGATCAGCCCCAGCATTTT.

This clonotype has a count of ten or more. The rearrangement uses TRBV27 and TRBJ1-2; D is possibly TRBD1 (5 bases). V lost 4 bases, J lost 3 bases, and 12 bases lay in between. In germline, CDR1 is MNHEY, CDR2 SMNVEV (reference sequence). This CDR3 is 14 amino acids long. The CDR3 nucleotides read TGTGCCAGCAGTTCCGGGGCGGAGGACTATGGCTACACCTTC. Residues: CASSSGAEDYGYTF.

The genes are TRBV24-1 and TRBJ2-1; TRBD2 agrees at 8 bases. The germline V gene encodes CDR1 KGHDR and CDR2 SFDVKD. The V gene end was trimmed by 1 base and the J gene end by 8 bases; junction bases not matched to a gene: 6. This CDR3 region has 15 residues. The CDR3 coding sequence is TGTGCCACCAGTGATTTACCCGGGAGGGTCGATGAGCAGTTCTTC. This translates into CATSDLPGRVDEQFF.

This clonotype was counted only a few times. The CDR3 spells CASSMGSGSNQPQHF. The DNA for the CDR3 is TGTGCCAGCAGCATGGGATCAGGGAGCAATCAGCCCCAGCATTTT. V gene TRBV5-8 combines with J gene TRBJ1-5; possibly TRBD1 for D (5 bases). The germline gives CDR1 SGHTS, CDR2 YDEGEE. Trimming stripped 4 bases from V and 1 base from J, with 12 bases between. The CDR3 consists of 15 residues.

This clonotype came up many times. The chain has TRBV5-4 and TRBJ2-2; tentative D call: TRBD1 (6 bases). Trimming removed 4 bases from V and 4 bases from J, with 17 bases in between. This CDR3 region has 16 residues. Germline CDR1 and CDR2: SGHNT and YYREEE (reference sequence). The CDR3 DNA reads TGTGCCAGCAGCGATGCGACAGGTAGATCCACCGGGGAGCTGTTTTTT. Translated: CASSDATGRSTGELFF.

The chain is built from TRBV28 and TRBJ2-2; D gene ambiguous. The CDR3 covers 13 residues. Germline CDR1 and CDR2: MDHEN and SYDVKM. The V gene lost 8 bases and the J gene lost 5 bases, with 12 bases spanning the gap. This CDR3 is CASQKRGTGELFF. The CDR3 DNA sequence: TGTGCCAGCCAAAAGAGAGGTACCGGGGAGCTGTTTTTT. The full variable domain, rest sourced from reference TRBV28 and TRBJ2-2, is DVKVTQSSRYLVKRTGEKVFLECVQDMDHENMFWYRQDPGLGLRLIYFSYDVKMKEKGDIPEGYSVSREKKERFSLILESASTNQTSMYLCASQKRGTGELFFGEGSRLTVL.